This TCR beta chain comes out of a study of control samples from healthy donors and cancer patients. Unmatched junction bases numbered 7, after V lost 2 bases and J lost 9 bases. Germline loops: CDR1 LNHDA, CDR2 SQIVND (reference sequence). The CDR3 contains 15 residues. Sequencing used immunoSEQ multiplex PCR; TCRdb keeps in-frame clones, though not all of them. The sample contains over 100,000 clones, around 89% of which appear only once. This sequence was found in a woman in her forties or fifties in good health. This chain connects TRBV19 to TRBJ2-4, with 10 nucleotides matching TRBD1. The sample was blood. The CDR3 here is CASSIWGQGSGIQYF. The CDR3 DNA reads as TGTGCCAGTAGTATATGGGGACAGGGGTCAGGCATTCAGTACTTC.